The 8 T cell receptor beta chains listed next were all sequenced from one sample in a study of blood T cells in healthy people across ages. The use of a sample-barcoded 5' primer and a J-beta primer mix characterized a second PCR of roughly 6 to 12 cycles. TCRdb passed the 5' RACE reads through MiXCR, listing each CDR3 protein once. The repertoire holds fewer than 900,000 distinct CDR3 sequences, with 49% as singletons. The specimen was blood. The origin of the receptors is a woman in her fifties or sixties in good health.

This clonotype was seen a handful of times. The V call is TRBV25-1, the J call TRBJ2-7; 7 bases fit TRBD1. Germline assignment: CDR1 MGHDK and CDR2 SYGVNS. V lost 8 bases, J lost 2 bases, and 3 bases stayed unmatched. The CDR3 spans 12 residues. CDR3 in DNA: TGTGCCAGCGCCGGGACAGCCTACGAGCAGTACTTC. Translating it yields CASAGTAYEQYF.

This rearrangement joins TRBV29-1 to TRBJ2-5; D remains ambiguous. This CDR3 comprises 11 residues. Looked up from germline, CDR1 is SQVTM and CDR2 is ANQGSEA. Deletions cut 6 bases from V and 5 bases from J, with 10 bases between. The CDR3 sequence is CSVEDPETQYF. The CDR3 bases are TGCAGCGTCGAGGACCCGGAGACCCAGTACTTC.

The V gene is TRBV7-3, the J gene TRBJ1-2; 8 bases map to TRBD1. CDR3 size: 14 residues. The junction had 10 bases not matched to a gene; V was cut back by 5 bases and J by 8 bases. Germline V gene sequence: CDR1 SGHTA, CDR2 FQGTGA. CDR3 bases: TGTGCCAGCAGCCCGCCGGGACAGGAGGAAGGCTACACCTTC. Translating gives CASSPPGQEEGYTF.

The chain couples TRBV29-1 to TRBJ2-5; D gene ambiguous. The germline CDR1 and CDR2 sequences are SQVTM and ANQGSEA. V lost 6 bases to trimming and J lost 1 base, with 12 bases between them. CDR3 length: 13 amino acids. CDR3 amino acids: CSVGLGIQETQYF. The CDR3 region has the DNA TGCAGCGTCGGGCTGGGGATCCAAGAGACCCAGTACTTC. Using reference TRBV29-1 and TRBJ2-5 for the parts outside the CDR3, the full variable domain is SAVISQKPSRDICQRGTSLTIQCQVDSQVTMMFWYRQQPGQSLTLIATANQGSEATYESGFVIDKFPISRPNLTFSTLTVSNMSPEDSSIYLCSVGLGIQETQYFGPGTRLLVL.

This chain connects TRBV24-1 to TRBJ1-2, with D possibly being TRBD1 (5 bases). CDR3 size: 13 residues. V was trimmed by 3 bases and J by 10 bases, leaving 14 bases between them. Germline-derived CDR1 and CDR2 are KGHDR and SFDVKD. DNA for the CDR3: TGTGCCACCAGTGATCCCGCGACAGCTGTCTACACCTTC. Translating it yields CATSDPATAVYTF.

Points on this clonotype: The junction differs from germline at one of its ends, possibly a read error. The V and J genes are TRBV9 and TRBJ2-3; no clear D gene. The germline CDR1 and CDR2 sequences are SGDLS and YYNGEE. The CDR3 length is 13 residues. The CDR3 protein is CASAPAGTDTRYF. DNA of the CDR3: TGTGCCAGCGCTCCGGCAGGCACAGATACGCGGTATTTT.

The chain employs TRBV7-2 and TRBJ2-5; maybe TRBD2 (6 bases). The V end lost 6 bases, the J end lost 0 bases, and 17 bases lay between the germline ends. This CDR3 has 16 amino acids. Germline V gene sequence: CDR1 SGHTA, CDR2 FQGNSA. The CDR3 region is CASSTAGRTNQETQYF. CDR3 DNA sequence: TGTGCCAGCAGTACAGCGGGTAGGACTAACCAAGAGACCCAGTACTTC.

This clonotype turned up a few times. J is TRBJ2-7 and V is TRBV15; D remains unclear. The V end lost 1 base, the J end lost 5 bases, and 9 bases lay between the germline ends. This CDR3 has 13 amino acids. Germline V lookup: CDR1 LNHNV, CDR2 YYDKDF (reference sequence). This CDR3 reads CATSRVGEDEQYF. CDR3 nucleotide sequence: TGTGCCACCAGCAGAGTGGGTGAGGACGAGCAGTACTTC.